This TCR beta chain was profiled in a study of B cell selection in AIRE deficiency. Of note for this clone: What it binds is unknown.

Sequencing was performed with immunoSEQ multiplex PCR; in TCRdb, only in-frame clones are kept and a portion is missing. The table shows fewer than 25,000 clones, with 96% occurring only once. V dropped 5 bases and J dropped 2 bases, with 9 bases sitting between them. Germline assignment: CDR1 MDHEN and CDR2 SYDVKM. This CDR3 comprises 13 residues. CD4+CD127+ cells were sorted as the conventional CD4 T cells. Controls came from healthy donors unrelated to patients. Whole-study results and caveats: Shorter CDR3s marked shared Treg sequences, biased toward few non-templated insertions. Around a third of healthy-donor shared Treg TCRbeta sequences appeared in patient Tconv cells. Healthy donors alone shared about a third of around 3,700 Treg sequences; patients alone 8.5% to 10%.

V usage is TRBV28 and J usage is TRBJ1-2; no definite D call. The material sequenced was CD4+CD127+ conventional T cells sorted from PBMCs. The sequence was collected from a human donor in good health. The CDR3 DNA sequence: TGTGCCAGCAGTCCCGACAACAACTATGGCTACACCTTC. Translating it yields CASSPDNNYGYTF.